The rows below give T cell receptor beta chains drawn from one sample of a study of blood T cell repertoires in COVID-19. The method was immunoSEQ multiplex PCR; TCRdb's version includes in-frame clones alone and lacks a portion of them. The data hold hundreds of thousands of clones, with roughly nine tenths observed a single time. The sequencing sample was made of peripheral blood. The source is a woman aged 18-29 years who had recovered from COVID-19. CDR3s include the opening cysteine and the closing phenylalanine or tryptophan. D genes are given only for firm matches. Clone size is given for some rows only: seen once, a few or many times, or a class if the clone is expanded.

CASSEGEDNSPLHF | TGTGCCAGCAGTGAAGGGGAGGATAATTCACCCCTCCACTTT | once | TRBV25-1 | . | TRBJ1-6
CASSEGHLTDEQFF | TGCGCCAGCAGTGAGGGTCACTTAACGGATGAGCAGTTCTTC | . | TRBV10-1 | . | TRBJ2-1
CASSDRDRAVSGYTF | TGTGCCAGCAGCGACCGGGACAGGGCTGTTTCTGGCTACACCTTC | . | TRBV9 | TRBD1 | TRBJ1-2
CASSLGGAAQFF | TGTGCCAGCAGCCTGGGGGGTGCGGCTCAGTTCTTC | . | TRBV11-3 | . | TRBJ2-1
CASSRGTSGNRAPEQYF | TGTGCCAGCAGCCGAGGGACTAGCGGGAATAGGGCCCCCGAGCAGTACTTC | once | TRBV7-8 | TRBD2 | TRBJ2-7
CSASPGAANYGYTF | TGCAGTGCTAGTCCAGGGGCAGCTAACTATGGCTACACCTTC | . | TRBV20-1 | . | TRBJ1-2
CASSLRVSNYGYTF | TGCGCCAGCAGCCTACGAGTTTCAAACTATGGCTACACCTTC | . | TRBV4-1 | . | TRBJ1-2
CASSQELAGVYEQYF | TGCGCCAGCAGCCAAGAACTAGCGGGAGTATACGAGCAGTACTTC | . | TRBV4-3 | TRBD2 | TRBJ2-7
CASSGPARGPPNTGELFF | TGTGCCAGCAGCGGACCGGCCCGGGGTCCTCCGAACACCGGGGAGCTGTTTTTT | few | TRBV7-7 | . | TRBJ2-2
CASSQSTDNSYEQYF | TGTGCCAGCAGCCAAAGTACGGACAACTCCTACGAGCAGTACTTC | few | TRBV4-2 | . | TRBJ2-7
CATSDTGRRSSYNEQFF | TGTGCCACCAGTGACACGGGGAGAAGGAGCTCCTACAATGAGCAGTTCTTC | . | TRBV24-1 | . | TRBJ2-1
CASIPVVVRVQDRNEKLFF | TGTGCCAGCATCCCCGTCGTGGTCAGGGTTCAAGACAGAAATGAAAAACTGTTTTTT | . | TRBV7-9 | . | TRBJ1-4
CASSQTGAYGYTF | TGTGCCAGCAGCCAAACGGGAGCCTATGGCTACACCTTC | . | TRBV7-9 | . | TRBJ1-2
CASSPDGVYEQYF | TGCGCCAGCAGCCCGGACGGGGTCTACGAGCAGTACTTC | . | TRBV5-1 | . | TRBJ2-7
CASSQGSTEAFF | TGTGCCAGCAGTCAGGGAAGCACTGAAGCTTTCTTT | once | TRBV12-3/TRBV12-4 | . | TRBJ1-1
CASSLVSGGDTEAFF | TGTGCCAGCAGCTTAGTTTCTGGGGGGGACACTGAAGCTTTCTTT | . | TRBV7-9 | . | TRBJ1-1
CASSFPGIYEQYF | TGTGCCAGCAGCTTCCCGGGGATCTACGAGCAGTACTTC | . | TRBV7-9 | . | TRBJ2-7
CASSSRDRDEKLFF | TGTGCCAGCAGCTCCCGGGACAGGGATGAAAAACTGTTTTTT | . | TRBV6-5 | TRBD1 | TRBJ1-4
CASTWTGRGPTEAFF | TGTGCCAGTACGTGGACAGGGAGAGGGCCCACTGAAGCTTTCTTT | once | TRBV19 | TRBD1 | TRBJ1-1
CASSVSGYSGNTIYF | TGTGCCAGCAGCGTGAGCGGCTACTCTGGAAACACCATATATTTT | . | TRBV9 | . | TRBJ1-3
CASSFGGDYNEQFF | TGTGCCAGCAGCTTCGGCGGGGACTACAATGAGCAGTTCTTC | . | TRBV7-6 | . | TRBJ2-1
CASSESGDSSYEQYF | TGTGCCAGCAGTGAGTCGGGGGACAGCTCCTACGAGCAGTACTTC | many | TRBV6-4 | . | TRBJ2-7
CASTPTGEFNYGYTF | TGTGCCAGTACCCCGACAGGGGAGTTTAACTATGGCTACACCTTC | . | TRBV19 | TRBD1 | TRBJ1-2
CASSHAGQEFNYGYTF | TGCGCCAGCAGCCATGCCGGACAGGAGTTTAACTATGGCTACACCTTC | . | TRBV4-1 | TRBD1 | TRBJ1-2
CASSFRTGETTNEKLFF | TGTGCCAGCAGCTTCCGGACAGGGGAGACAACTAATGAAAAACTGTTTTTT | . | TRBV11-2 | TRBD1 | TRBJ1-4
CASSRGQGSYNSPLHF | TGCGCCAGCAGCCGGGGACAGGGCTCCTATAATTCACCCCTCCACTTT | . | TRBV5-1 | TRBD1 | TRBJ1-6
CASSLRQGNSPLHF | TGTGCCAGCAGCTTAAGACAGGGCAATTCACCCCTCCACTTT | once | TRBV7-6 | TRBD1 | TRBJ1-6